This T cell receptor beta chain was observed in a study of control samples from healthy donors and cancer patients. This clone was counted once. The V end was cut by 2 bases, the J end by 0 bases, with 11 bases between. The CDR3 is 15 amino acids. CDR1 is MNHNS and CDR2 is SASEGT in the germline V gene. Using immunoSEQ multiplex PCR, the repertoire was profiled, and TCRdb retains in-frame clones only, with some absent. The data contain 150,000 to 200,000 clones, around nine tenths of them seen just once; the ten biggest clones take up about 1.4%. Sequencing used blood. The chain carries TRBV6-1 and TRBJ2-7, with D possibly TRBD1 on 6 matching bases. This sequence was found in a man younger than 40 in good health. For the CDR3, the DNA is TGTGCCAGCAGTGAACAGGGGTCGGGCTCCTACGAGCAGTACTTC. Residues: CASSEQGSGSYEQYF.